This T cell receptor (beta chain) was found in a study of T cell responses to AZD1222 COVID-19 vaccine (dated by TCRdb to 2020 to 2023). As for the study more broadly: Because spike-specific TCR depth and breadth did not differ between the two schedules, AZD1222 recipients who got a second dose at roughly 4 weeks were pooled with those who got a second dose at roughly 12 weeks. A total of 230 to 250 trial participants underwent TCR sequencing, of whom nearly 210 received two doses of AZD1222 and some 25 received two doses of the MenACWY control vaccine. Enrollment into the trials was organized by age into subgroups of 18-55, 56-69 and 70-plus years, and those subgroups contained approximately 160, 26 and 62 TCR-sequenced participants, respectively. The full study reports these points: CD4 TCRs associated with the vaccine covered the entire spike protein, and the dominant responses were in regions 160-218 and 743-854. Conclusions about previously exposed vaccinees are limited, since just a handful of AZD1222 recipients were seropositive for SARS-CoV-2 at baseline. Participants were mostly white British and included more females than males, and it was suggested by the authors that clonal diversity may have been underestimated. After two AZD1222 doses, both the breadth and the depth of spike-specific TCRs were significantly higher than at day 0 and than in MenACWY recipients. Reportedly, almost half of the unique spike-specific TCRs recognized epitopes lying outside the regions that are mutated in the B.1.351 and B.1.1.7 variants. In the small 56-69-year group, the increase in depth fell short of significance, most likely because of low power. Because no day 14 peak-response samples were available, repertoires were characterized only after the peak T cell response.

The CDR3 regions of human TCRbeta chains were analyzed by immunosequencing. The original pipeline was this. Repertoire TCRs were matched against a reference library of SARS-CoV-2-specific TCRs generated with the MIRA antigen-specificity platform. Breadth was defined as the fraction of unique TCRs that were SARS-CoV-2-associated, and depth was defined as the fraction of total T cells that were SARS-CoV-2-associated. Using the MIRA data, each spike-specific TCR was assigned both to the spike region to which the TCR was reactive and to a CD4 or CD8 class. Log10-transformed breadth and depth values were compared by one-way ANOVA with Sidak's multiple comparisons tests. TCRdb re-hosts the immuneACCESS table, in-frame sequences only. Its copies lack some clones; in the studies checked, an unresolved V gene accounts for under half of them, and the cause for the rest is not known. V and J calls and clone size are copied from that table; D and trimming were computed from the DNA. The sample table holds 150,000 to 200,000 clones, of which 85% to 90% were seen once. The ten largest clonotypes hold roughly 6.5% of the sample.

The CDR3 holds 15 amino acids from the cysteine to the phenylalanine. The sequence is cut down to CDR3 DNA, 45 bases in frame from base 1. V gives up 0 bases and J gives up 3 bases, and the segment between their germline ends measures 12 bases. The germline V gene provides CDR1 SGHTS and CDR2 YDEGEE. Sample time point, as interpreted from the label and publication: baseline before first vaccination. The vaccinee samples were drawn from two UK trials, COV001 and COV002, one of which was a single-blind randomized controlled phase 2/3 trial testing AZD1222 (ChAdOx1 nCoV-19) in healthy adults. Trial participant PBMC samples were collected at day 0 and day 28 after the second dose for TCRbeta chain sequencing. On this clone: The clone's antigen remains unknown. Base qualities are not recorded, but no much larger clone differs from it by a single base.

Source: peripheral blood, taken on day 0 of AZD1222 vaccination. The source is an adult in good health. The chain is assembled from TRBV5-8 and TRBJ1-2; the D gene is possibly TRBD1, with 5 bases matching. In nucleotide form, the sequence is TGTGCCAGCAGCTTGGGGGGGTTAGTTGACTATGGCTACACCTTC. Its translation reads: CASSLGGLVDYGYTF.